This TCR beta chain was captured in a study of T cell responses to AZD1222 COVID-19 vaccine. Study findings and constraints: The study reported that nearly half of spike-specific TCRs target unmutated variant regions.

Measured with immunoSEQ multiplex PCR; TCRdb has only the in-frame clones, and not every one. The repertoire consists of some 150,000 clones, with almost 85% occurring once and the leading ten covering around 8%. CDR3 size: 15 residues. Looked up from germline, CDR1 is WNHNN and CDR2 is SYGVQD (reference sequence). The V segment lost 6 bases and the J segment 4 bases; nucleotides outside the gene matches: 11. This clone has only a few counts. No antigen is known for it. This chain uses TRBV10-1 with TRBJ2-7, with 8 bases matching TRBD2. The material sequenced was peripheral blood, taken 28 days after the second dose of the MenACWY control vaccine. The clonotype was recovered from an adult who received the MenACWY meningococcal vaccine as a control. This chain's CDR3 is CASRTGTRTRYEQYF. CDR3 DNA: TGCGCCAGCAGAACCGGGACTAGGACTAGGTACGAGCAGTACTTC.